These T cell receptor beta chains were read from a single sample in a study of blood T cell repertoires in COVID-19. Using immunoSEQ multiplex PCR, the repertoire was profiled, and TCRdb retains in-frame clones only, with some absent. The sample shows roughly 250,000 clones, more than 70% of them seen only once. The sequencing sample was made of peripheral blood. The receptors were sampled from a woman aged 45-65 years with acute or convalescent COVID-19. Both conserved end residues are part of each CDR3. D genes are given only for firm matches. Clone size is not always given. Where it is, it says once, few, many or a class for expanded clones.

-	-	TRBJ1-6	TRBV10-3	CAISPGNLSPLHF	TGTGCCATCAGCCCAGGGAATCTTTCACCCCTCCACTTT
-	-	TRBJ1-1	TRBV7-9	CASYKSAVRGLTEAFF	TGTGCCAGCTACAAGAGCGCTGTAAGGGGCCTCACTGAAGCTTTCTTT
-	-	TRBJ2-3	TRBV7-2	CASSLDRGTDTQYF	TGTGCCAGCAGCTTAGATCGTGGCACAGATACGCAGTATTTT
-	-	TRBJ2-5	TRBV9	CASSVDGGREETQYF	TGTGCCAGCAGCGTAGACGGAGGACGGGAGGAGACCCAGTACTTC
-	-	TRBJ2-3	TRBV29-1	CSVEDLGHSTGDTQYF	TGCAGCGTTGAAGATCTCGGACACTCCACGGGAGATACGCAGTATTTT
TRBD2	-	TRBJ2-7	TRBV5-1	CASSFTSGSYEQYF	TGCGCCAGCAGCTTTACTAGCGGATCCTACGAGCAGTACTTC
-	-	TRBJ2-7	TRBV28	CATFSRTLTYEQYF	TGTGCCACATTTTCAAGGACTCTCACCTACGAGCAGTACTTC
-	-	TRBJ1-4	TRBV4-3	CASSQFSGTTNEKLFF	TGCGCCAGCAGCCAATTCTCGGGGACAACTAATGAAAAACTGTTTTTT
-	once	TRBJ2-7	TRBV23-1	CASSHPGGKRSYEQYF	TGCGCCAGCAGTCACCCCGGGGGTAAGAGATCCTACGAGCAGTACTTC
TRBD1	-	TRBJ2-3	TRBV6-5	CASSNRDRDPDTQYF	TGTGCCAGCAGCAACCGGGACAGGGACCCAGATACGCAGTATTTT
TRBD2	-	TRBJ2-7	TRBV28	CASSSASGSFYPLSYEQYF	TGTGCCAGCAGTTCCGCTAGCGGGAGTTTTTACCCGCTGAGCTACGAGCAGTACTTC
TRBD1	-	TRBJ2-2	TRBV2	CASSEQGVSTGELFF	TGTGCCAGCAGTGAGCAGGGGGTGAGCACCGGGGAGCTGTTTTTT
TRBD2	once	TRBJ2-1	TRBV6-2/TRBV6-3	CASSYSPGRAVSNEQFF	TGTGCCAGCAGTTACAGCCCCGGGAGGGCCGTGTCGAATGAGCAGTTCTTC
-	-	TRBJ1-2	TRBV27	CASSLDRVYGYTF	TGTGCCAGCAGTTTGGACAGAGTCTATGGCTACACCTTC
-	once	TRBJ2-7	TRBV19	CASSLGAGDYEQYF	TGTGCCAGTAGTCTGGGGGCTGGAGACTACGAGCAGTACTTC
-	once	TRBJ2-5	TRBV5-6	CASSLGRREETQYF	TGTGCCAGCAGCTTGGGACGGAGAGAAGAGACCCAGTACTTC
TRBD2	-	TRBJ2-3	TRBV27	CASSLSETSGLTDTQYF	TGTGCCAGCAGTTTATCTGAGACTAGCGGCCTCACAGATACGCAGTATTTT
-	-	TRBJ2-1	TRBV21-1	CASSKVGTSGRPEQFF	TGTGCCAGCAGCAAAGTGGGGACTAGCGGGAGACCTGAGCAGTTCTTC
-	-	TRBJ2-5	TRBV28	CASRQGGETQYF	TGTGCCAGCCGTCAGGGCGGAGAGACCCAGTACTTC
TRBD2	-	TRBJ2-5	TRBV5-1	CASSRGLAGEGETQYF	TGCGCCAGCAGCAGGGGACTAGCGGGAGAAGGAGAGACCCAGTACTTC
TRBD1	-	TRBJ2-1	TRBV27	CASSFYRDSYNEQFF	TGTGCCAGCAGTTTTTACCGGGACAGCTACAATGAGCAGTTCTTC
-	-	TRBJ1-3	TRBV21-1	CASSKGHIGGLTIYF	TGTGCCAGCAGCAAAGGCCACATAGGGGGCCTCACCATATATTTT
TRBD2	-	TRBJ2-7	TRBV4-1	CASSRLAGDQFYEQYF	TGCGCCAGCAGCCGCTTAGCGGGAGATCAATTCTACGAGCAGTACTTC
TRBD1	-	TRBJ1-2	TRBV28	CASSPGQERGYTF	TGTGCCAGCAGCCCAGGACAGGAGCGTGGCTACACCTTC
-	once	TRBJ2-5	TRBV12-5	CASGLGYDRGQETQYF	TGTGCTAGTGGTTTGGGCTATGACAGAGGACAAGAGACCCAGTACTTC
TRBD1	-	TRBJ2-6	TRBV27	CASSLGQVFPLSGANVLTF	TGTGCCAGCAGTTTGGGACAGGTTTTCCCTCTCTCTGGGGCCAACGTCCTGACTTTC
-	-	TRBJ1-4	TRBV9	CASSVGSMAQRDEKLFF	TGTGCCAGCAGCGTGGGGTCGATGGCCCAGCGGGATGAAAAACTGTTTTTT
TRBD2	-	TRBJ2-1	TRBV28	CASSSVLGREGSYNEQFF	TGTGCCAGCAGTTCAGTTCTCGGGCGGGAGGGGTCCTACAATGAGCAGTTCTTC
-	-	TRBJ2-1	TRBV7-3	CASSSGGSSYNEQFF	TGTGCCAGCAGCTCAGGGGGGAGCTCCTACAATGAGCAGTTCTTC
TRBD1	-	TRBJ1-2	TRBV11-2	CASSLLLGDRALNYGYTF	TGTGCCAGCAGCTTGCTCCTTGGGGACAGGGCCCTGAACTATGGCTACACCTTC
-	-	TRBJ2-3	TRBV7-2	CASSLVLAGTDTQYF	TGTGCCAGCAGCTTAGTACTCGCGGGCACAGATACGCAGTATTTT
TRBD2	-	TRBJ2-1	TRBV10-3	CAISESGLAGQEQFF	TGTGCCATCAGTGAGTCGGGACTAGCGGGACAGGAGCAGTTCTTC
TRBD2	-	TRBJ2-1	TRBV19	CASSRDGGSSYNEQFF	TGTGCCAGTAGTCGAGATGGCGGGAGCTCCTACAATGAGCAGTTCTTC
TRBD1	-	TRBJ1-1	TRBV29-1	CSVERDRVTEAFF	TGCAGCGTTGAACGGGACAGGGTCACTGAAGCTTTCTTT
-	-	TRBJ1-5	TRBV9	CASSSTAGRDGQPQHF	TGTGCCAGCAGCTCCACCGCCGGGAGGGATGGACAGCCCCAGCATTTT
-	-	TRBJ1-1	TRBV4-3	CASSGGVQGNTEAFF	TGCGCCAGCAGCGGTGGTGTACAGGGAAACACTGAAGCTTTCTTT
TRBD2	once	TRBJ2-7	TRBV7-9	CASSPASGRSYEQYF	TGTGCCAGCAGTCCAGCGAGCGGGAGATCGTACGAGCAGTACTTC
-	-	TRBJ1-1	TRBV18	CASSDRAGGRLNTEAFF	TGTGCCAGCTCCGACCGGGCGGGGGGCCGGCTGAACACTGAAGCTTTCTTT
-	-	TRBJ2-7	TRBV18	CASSPRRTGTSDEQYF	TGTGCCAGCTCACCACGGCGGACGGGGACTTCTGACGAGCAGTACTTC
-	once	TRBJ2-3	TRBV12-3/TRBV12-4	CASRYSSDTQYF	TGTGCCAGCAGGTATTCCTCAGATACGCAGTATTTT
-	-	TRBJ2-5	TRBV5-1	CASSLGAGGYQETQYF	TGCGCCAGCAGCTTAGGTGCAGGGGGGTACCAAGAGACCCAGTACTTC
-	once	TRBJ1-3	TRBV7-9	CASFPLGQGRASPGNTIYF	TGTGCCAGCTTCCCGTTGGGCCAGGGTCGGGCAAGCCCTGGAAACACCATATATTTT
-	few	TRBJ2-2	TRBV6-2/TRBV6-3	CASSYSWETGELFF	TGTGCCAGCAGTTACTCCTGGGAGACCGGGGAGCTGTTTTTT
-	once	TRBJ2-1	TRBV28	CASSLGLEQFF	TGTGCCAGCAGTTTAGGCCTTGAGCAGTTCTTC
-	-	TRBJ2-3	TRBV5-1	CASSLRARGNADTQYF	TGCGCCAGCAGCTTGCGGGCTCGCGGGAACGCAGATACGCAGTATTTT
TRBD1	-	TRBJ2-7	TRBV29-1	CSVRKTGIGFDEQYF	TGCAGCGTTCGTAAGACAGGGATCGGGTTCGACGAGCAGTACTTC
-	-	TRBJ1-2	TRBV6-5	CASSYLGTSNYGYTF	TGTGCCAGCAGTTACTTAGGGACTTCTAACTATGGCTACACCTTC
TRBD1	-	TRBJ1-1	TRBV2	CASSILRTGADTEAFF	TGTGCCAGCAGCATCCTTAGGACAGGGGCCGACACTGAAGCTTTCTTT
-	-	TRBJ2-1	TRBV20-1	CSASSRTATYNEQFF	TGCAGTGCCAGTTCCCGGACAGCAACGTACAATGAGCAGTTCTTC
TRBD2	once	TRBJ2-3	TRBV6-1	CASSGGSGRALTTDTQYF	TGTGCCAGCAGTGGGGGTAGCGGGAGGGCCCTGACCACAGATACGCAGTATTTT